This T cell receptor (beta chain) was sequenced in a study of T cell repertoires in cytomegalovirus infection. Study at large: Alongside well-studied HLA-B-restricted CMV epitopes, recently identified HLA-C-restricted CMV epitopes were also used. CMV infection together with matching HLA type was indicated by public TCR beta signatures. The study, taken as a whole, reports: Identification of carriers of CMV plus the relevant HLA was performed using cumulative public TCR beta family frequency. The ex vivo response was dominated by HLA-C-restricted CMV-specific TCR beta clonotypes.

MiXCR, run by TCRdb on the reads, gives a single entry per CDR3 protein. The table records 340,000 or so distinct CDR3 sequences, 25% of them present only once. This CDR3 spans 16 amino acids. Germline assignment: CDR1 ENHRY and CDR2 SYGVKD. Between the trimmed V and J ends, which lost 5 bases and 2 bases, there was a span of 18 bases. A few counts support this clonotype. What it binds is not known. Sample: cultured PBMCs, taken from culture after CMV antigen stimulation. This receptor was taken from a human donor in good health (CMV status not recorded). Some clones in this sample may be carry-over from other donors' samples. The chain couples TRBV10-3 to TRBJ1-1, with D tentatively TRBD1 (5 bases). The DNA for the CDR3 is TGTGCCATCAGTAGGGGCTCCTGGGGGTTTAACACTGAAGCTTTCTTT. Its protein product is CAISRGSWGFNTEAFF.